These T cell receptor beta chains were read from a single sample in a study of blood T cell repertoires in COVID-19. Data came from immunoSEQ multiplex PCR; TCRdb stores just in-frame clones and leaves some out. The sample has about 88,000 clones, approximately 91% seen once; the top ten hold 1.5% to 2%. Sequencing used peripheral blood. These TCRs come from a man in his fifties or sixties with acute or convalescent COVID-19. CDR3s include the opening cysteine and the closing phenylalanine or tryptophan. The order of the fields is clone size, J gene, D gene, V gene, CDR3 protein, CDR3 DNA. The D gene is left open where the match is weak. Size is stated for part of the rows, as once, few or many counts, or as a class when the clone is expanded.

abundance: -; j_gene: TRBJ2-3; d_gene: TRBD1; v_gene: TRBV6-5; CDR3aa: CASSSRQGPGHTQYF; CDR3nt: TGTGCCAGCAGCAGCAGACAGGGGCCCGGTCATACGCAGTATTTT
abundance: -; j_gene: TRBJ1-5; d_gene: -; v_gene: TRBV5-1; CDR3aa: CASSLGRGLNQPQHF; CDR3nt: TGCGCCAGCAGCTTGGGGCGCGGTCTGAATCAGCCCCAGCATTTT
abundance: -; j_gene: TRBJ1-6; d_gene: TRBD1; v_gene: TRBV27; CDR3aa: CASSSDRGSPLHF; CDR3nt: TGTGCCAGCAGTTCGGACAGGGGCTCACCCCTCCACTTT
abundance: -; j_gene: TRBJ1-2; d_gene: TRBD1; v_gene: TRBV27; CDR3aa: CASSLWGQNIYGYTF; CDR3nt: TGTGCCAGCAGTTTATGGGGACAGAACATCTATGGCTACACCTTC
abundance: few; j_gene: TRBJ2-1; d_gene: TRBD1; v_gene: TRBV4-2; CDR3aa: CASSQDGTGGYNEQFF; CDR3nt: TGTGCCAGCAGCCAAGATGGGACAGGGGGCTACAATGAGCAGTTCTTC
abundance: -; j_gene: TRBJ1-2; d_gene: -; v_gene: TRBV13; CDR3aa: CASSRQGDYGYTF; CDR3nt: TGTGCCAGCAGCCGTCAGGGTGACTATGGCTACACCTTC
abundance: -; j_gene: TRBJ2-7; d_gene: TRBD2; v_gene: TRBV25-1; CDR3aa: CASSKGLAVTYEQYF; CDR3nt: TGTGCCAGCAGTAAGGGACTAGCGGTTACCTACGAGCAGTACTTC
abundance: -; j_gene: TRBJ1-4; d_gene: TRBD1; v_gene: TRBV6-2/TRBV6-3; CDR3aa: CASSYSRTGGEKLFF; CDR3nt: TGTGCCAGCAGTTACTCCCGGACAGGCGGCGAAAAACTGTTTTTT
abundance: once; j_gene: TRBJ2-2; d_gene: TRBD2; v_gene: TRBV7-2; CDR3aa: CASSLGRGNTGELFF; CDR3nt: TGTGCCAGCAGTCTCGGGAGGGGGAACACCGGGGAGCTGTTTTTT
abundance: few; j_gene: TRBJ2-2; d_gene: TRBD2; v_gene: TRBV4-1; CDR3aa: CASSKLAGVSGELFF; CDR3nt: TGCGCCAGCAGTAAACTAGCGGGAGTCTCCGGGGAGCTGTTTTTT
abundance: once; j_gene: TRBJ2-7; d_gene: -; v_gene: TRBV20-1; CDR3aa: CSASFQLNSYEQYF; CDR3nt: TGCAGTGCTAGTTTCCAACTAAATTCCTACGAGCAGTACTTC
abundance: -; j_gene: TRBJ2-7; d_gene: TRBD2; v_gene: TRBV4-3; CDR3aa: CASSQGMGGSVQYF; CDR3nt: TGCGCCAGCAGCCAAGGGATGGGAGGGTCTGTGCAGTACTTC
abundance: few; j_gene: TRBJ1-1; d_gene: TRBD1; v_gene: TRBV28; CDR3aa: CASSTGTGREAFF; CDR3nt: TGTGCCAGCAGTACCGGGACAGGGCGTGAAGCTTTCTTT
abundance: -; j_gene: TRBJ2-3; d_gene: -; v_gene: TRBV3-1/TRBV3-2; CDR3aa: CASSQWEKDTQYF; CDR3nt: TGTGCCAGCAGCCAGTGGGAGAAAGATACGCAGTATTTT
abundance: -; j_gene: TRBJ2-1; d_gene: -; v_gene: TRBV9; CDR3aa: CASSLLGGVSFSYNEQFF; CDR3nt: TGTGCCAGCAGCCTCTTGGGAGGCGTCAGTTTCTCCTACAATGAGCAGTTCTTC
abundance: -; j_gene: TRBJ2-7; d_gene: TRBD2; v_gene: TRBV11-3; CDR3aa: CASSPVPGTSGRPSYEQYF; CDR3nt: TGTGCCAGCAGCCCTGTCCCCGGGACTAGCGGGAGGCCCTCCTACGAGCAGTACTTC
abundance: -; j_gene: TRBJ2-5; d_gene: TRBD2; v_gene: TRBV18; CDR3aa: CASSPPAGGGTQYF; CDR3nt: TGTGCCAGCTCACCACCCGCGGGAGGTGGGACCCAGTACTTC
abundance: -; j_gene: TRBJ2-3; d_gene: -; v_gene: TRBV6-5; CDR3aa: CASSYTGGGRTQYF; CDR3nt: TGTGCCAGCAGTTACACGGGCGGGGGCCGGACGCAGTATTTT
abundance: -; j_gene: TRBJ2-5; d_gene: -; v_gene: TRBV4-2; CDR3aa: CASSQSAADEETQYF; CDR3nt: TGTGCCAGCAGCCAATCGGCAGCGGACGAGGAGACCCAGTACTTC
abundance: -; j_gene: TRBJ1-4; d_gene: TRBD1; v_gene: TRBV19; CDR3aa: CASTIGQGGEKLFF; CDR3nt: TGTGCCAGTACCATAGGACAGGGAGGGGAAAAACTGTTTTTT
abundance: -; j_gene: TRBJ2-7; d_gene: -; v_gene: TRBV27; CDR3aa: CASSLAGAPYEQYF; CDR3nt: TGTGCCAGCAGTCTTGCAGGGGCCCCCTACGAGCAGTACTTC
abundance: -; j_gene: TRBJ2-2; d_gene: -; v_gene: TRBV19; CDR3aa: CASSIGGGELFF; CDR3nt: TGTGCCAGTAGTATAGGAGGGGGGGAGCTGTTTTTT
abundance: -; j_gene: TRBJ2-7; d_gene: -; v_gene: TRBV7-2; CDR3aa: CASTQGGTNEQYF; CDR3nt: TGTGCCAGCACCCAGGGGGGCACAAACGAGCAGTACTTC
abundance: -; j_gene: TRBJ1-4; d_gene: -; v_gene: TRBV10-3; CDR3aa: CAISGGGAATNEKLFF; CDR3nt: TGTGCCATCAGTGGCGGAGGTGCTGCAACTAATGAAAAACTGTTTTTT
abundance: -; j_gene: TRBJ2-3; d_gene: -; v_gene: TRBV7-2; CDR3aa: CASSSPTSGYDTQYF; CDR3nt: TGTGCCAGCAGCTCCCCGACTAGTGGATACGATACGCAGTATTTT
abundance: -; j_gene: TRBJ2-7; d_gene: TRBD1; v_gene: TRBV5-4; CDR3aa: CASSFRDREYF; CDR3nt: TGTGCCAGCAGCTTCCGGGACAGAGAGTACTTC
abundance: -; j_gene: TRBJ2-1; d_gene: TRBD1; v_gene: TRBV19; CDR3aa: CATSRDRVNEQFF; CDR3nt: TGTGCCACCTCCCGGGACAGGGTCAATGAGCAGTTCTTC
abundance: -; j_gene: TRBJ2-7; d_gene: TRBD2; v_gene: TRBV19; CDR3aa: CASSPREGANHEQYF; CDR3nt: TGTGCCAGTAGTCCCCGGGAGGGCGCTAACCACGAGCAGTACTTC
abundance: -; j_gene: TRBJ1-5; d_gene: -; v_gene: TRBV24-1; CDR3aa: CATSDPNQPQHF; CDR3nt: TGTGCCACCAGTGATCCTAATCAGCCCCAGCATTTT
abundance: -; j_gene: TRBJ2-1; d_gene: TRBD2; v_gene: TRBV10-3; CDR3aa: CAISPGQGLAGGDEQFF; CDR3nt: TGTGCCATCAGCCCGGGACAGGGACTAGCGGGAGGGGATGAGCAGTTCTTC
abundance: -; j_gene: TRBJ1-3; d_gene: -; v_gene: TRBV5-4; CDR3aa: CASSLDAGGNTIYF; CDR3nt: TGTGCCAGCAGCTTGGATGCGGGTGGAAACACCATATATTTT
abundance: -; j_gene: TRBJ1-1; d_gene: -; v_gene: TRBV19; CDR3aa: CASSIDLETTEAFF; CDR3nt: TGTGCCAGTAGTATAGATCTAGAAACGACTGAAGCTTTCTTT
abundance: -; j_gene: TRBJ2-5; d_gene: -; v_gene: TRBV7-9; CDR3aa: CASSLRGLETQYF; CDR3nt: TGTGCCAGCAGCCTCCGGGGTTTAGAGACCCAGTACTTC
abundance: once; j_gene: TRBJ2-2; d_gene: TRBD1; v_gene: TRBV7-8; CDR3aa: CASSLDRGIGELFF; CDR3nt: TGTGCCAGCAGCTTAGACAGGGGAATCGGGGAGCTGTTTTTT
abundance: -; j_gene: TRBJ2-1; d_gene: -; v_gene: TRBV29-1; CDR3aa: CSVAGGERYNEQFF; CDR3nt: TGCAGCGTTGCCGGAGGCGAAAGATACAATGAGCAGTTCTTC
abundance: -; j_gene: TRBJ2-7; d_gene: TRBD1; v_gene: TRBV7-2; CDR3aa: CASSPSGQGSYEQYF; CDR3nt: TGTGCCAGCAGCCCCTCGGGACAGGGGAGCTACGAGCAGTACTTC
abundance: -; j_gene: TRBJ1-1; d_gene: -; v_gene: TRBV10-2; CDR3aa: CASSDRDTEAFF; CDR3nt: TGCGCCAGCAGTGACCGGGACACTGAAGCTTTCTTT
abundance: -; j_gene: TRBJ2-7; d_gene: TRBD1; v_gene: TRBV4-3; CDR3aa: CASSQDSGTGAYEQYF; CDR3nt: TGCGCCAGCAGCCAAGACTCCGGGACAGGGGCCTACGAGCAGTACTTC
abundance: -; j_gene: TRBJ2-1; d_gene: TRBD2; v_gene: TRBV27; CDR3aa: CASSPMATGGPLYEQFF; CDR3nt: TGTGCCAGCAGCCCTATGGCGACGGGAGGGCCGCTTTATGAGCAGTTCTTC
abundance: -; j_gene: TRBJ2-2; d_gene: -; v_gene: TRBV11-1; CDR3aa: CATQGMNTGELFF; CDR3nt: TGTGCCACTCAGGGGATGAACACCGGGGAGCTGTTTTTT
abundance: -; j_gene: TRBJ2-5; d_gene: -; v_gene: TRBV12-3/TRBV12-4; CDR3aa: CASAPQGETQYF; CDR3nt: TGTGCCAGCGCCCCCCAGGGAGAGACCCAGTACTTC
abundance: -; j_gene: TRBJ2-3; d_gene: -; v_gene: TRBV19; CDR3aa: CASSMGRQNSDTQYF; CDR3nt: TGTGCCAGTAGTATGGGAAGACAGAACTCAGATACGCAGTATTTT
abundance: -; j_gene: TRBJ2-1; d_gene: -; v_gene: TRBV6-6; CDR3aa: CAGGSYNEQFF; CDR3nt: TGTGCCGGAGGCAGCTACAATGAGCAGTTCTTC
abundance: -; j_gene: TRBJ2-7; d_gene: TRBD1; v_gene: TRBV27; CDR3aa: CASSSLQGALYEQYF; CDR3nt: TGTGCCAGCAGTTCCCTACAGGGGGCGCTCTACGAGCAGTACTTC
abundance: -; j_gene: TRBJ2-1; d_gene: TRBD2; v_gene: TRBV18; CDR3aa: CASSPSSGRGVEQFF; CDR3nt: TGTGCCAGCTCACCGTCCAGCGGGAGGGGCGTTGAGCAGTTCTTC
abundance: -; j_gene: TRBJ2-1; d_gene: -; v_gene: TRBV9; CDR3aa: CASSVGDSPDNEQFF; CDR3nt: TGTGCCAGCAGCGTAGGTGACTCCCCGGATAATGAGCAGTTCTTC
abundance: once; j_gene: TRBJ2-5; d_gene: TRBD1; v_gene: TRBV7-2; CDR3aa: CASSPAPGTGLLLAQYF; CDR3nt: TGTGCCAGCAGCCCCGCCCCCGGGACAGGCCTTCTTCTGGCCCAGTACTTC
abundance: -; j_gene: TRBJ2-2; d_gene: -; v_gene: TRBV5-1; CDR3aa: CASSPGQSTGELFF; CDR3nt: TGCGCCAGCAGTCCAGGACAGAGTACCGGGGAGCTGTTTTTT
abundance: -; j_gene: TRBJ1-2; d_gene: -; v_gene: TRBV19; CDR3aa: CASSTTQGNYGYTF; CDR3nt: TGTGCCAGTAGTACGACTCAGGGAAACTATGGCTACACCTTC
abundance: -; j_gene: TRBJ1-4; d_gene: -; v_gene: TRBV4-1; CDR3aa: CASSQPGINEKLFF; CDR3nt: TGCGCCAGCAGCCAACCGGGGATTAATGAAAAACTGTTTTTT
abundance: -; j_gene: TRBJ1-2; d_gene: TRBD1; v_gene: TRBV11-3; CDR3aa: CASSDRGNYGYTF; CDR3nt: TGTGCCAGCAGCGACAGGGGCAACTATGGCTACACCTTC
abundance: once; j_gene: TRBJ2-1; d_gene: TRBD2; v_gene: TRBV7-8; CDR3aa: CASSSTGAGGAGESYNEQFF; CDR3nt: TGTGCCAGCAGCTCAACCGGGGCCGGTGGAGCGGGAGAATCCTACAATGAGCAGTTCTTC
abundance: -; j_gene: TRBJ2-2; d_gene: -; v_gene: TRBV27; CDR3aa: CATGVLNTGELFF; CDR3nt: TGTGCCACCGGGGTACTGAACACCGGGGAGCTGTTTTTT
abundance: -; j_gene: TRBJ2-2; d_gene: -; v_gene: TRBV7-9; CDR3aa: CASSLGGTGELFF; CDR3nt: TGTGCCAGCAGCTTAGGCGGCACCGGGGAGCTGTTTTTT
abundance: once; j_gene: TRBJ2-4; d_gene: TRBD1; v_gene: TRBV5-6; CDR3aa: CASSRDRLTKNIQYF; CDR3nt: TGTGCCAGCAGCCGGGACAGATTAACCAAAAACATTCAGTACTTC
abundance: -; j_gene: TRBJ2-2; d_gene: -; v_gene: TRBV18; CDR3aa: CASSPRTANTGELFF; CDR3nt: TGTGCCAGCTCGCCTCGGACAGCAAACACCGGGGAGCTGTTTTTT
abundance: -; j_gene: TRBJ2-3; d_gene: -; v_gene: TRBV13; CDR3aa: CASSNSDWQGFTDTQYF; CDR3nt: TGTGCCAGCAGCAACAGTGACTGGCAGGGGTTCACAGATACGCAGTATTTT
abundance: -; j_gene: TRBJ1-4; d_gene: -; v_gene: TRBV28; CDR3aa: CASSRGSNEKLFF; CDR3nt: TGTGCCAGCAGCAGGGGATCTAATGAAAAACTGTTTTTT
abundance: -; j_gene: TRBJ2-3; d_gene: TRBD2; v_gene: TRBV3-1/TRBV3-2; CDR3aa: CASSRLASTDTQYF; CDR3nt: TGTGCCAGCAGCCGACTAGCGAGCACAGATACGCAGTATTTT
abundance: -; j_gene: TRBJ1-6; d_gene: -; v_gene: TRBV10-3; CDR3aa: CAISVSNSYNSPLHF; CDR3nt: TGTGCCATCAGTGTTTCCAACTCCTATAATTCACCCCTCCACTTT